The text below deals with one T cell receptor beta chain. The target of this receptor is not known. Base qualities were left out, and no much larger clone turns up one base away. The sample originates from a study of T cell responses to AZD1222 COVID-19 vaccine (dated by TCRdb to the early 2020s). A note on the overall study: TCR sequencing covered approximately 230 trial participants: 200 to 220 given two doses of AZD1222 and about 26 given two doses of MenACWY control vaccine. Trial participants were enrolled by age into subgroups of 18-55, 56-69 and 70-plus years, and about 150, 27 and 61 TCR-sequenced participants, respectively, were included in these subgroups. On the study overall, not on this receptor specifically: The 56-69-year group was small, and its depth increase did not reach significance, likely because of low power. Participants were mostly white British and included more females than males, and it was suggested by the authors that clonal diversity may have been underestimated. Spike-specific TCR breadth and depth rose significantly after two AZD1222 doses compared with day 0 and with MenACWY recipients. Reportedly, close to half of the unique spike-specific TCRs recognized epitopes lying outside the regions that are mutated in the B.1.351 and B.1.1.7 variants. Vaccine-associated CD4 TCRs spanned the whole spike protein, with dominant responses in regions 160-218 and 743-854. Conclusions about previously exposed vaccinees are limited because only five to seven AZD1222 recipients were SARS-CoV-2 seropositive at baseline. No day 14 peak-response samples were available, so repertoires were characterized only after the peak T cell response.

The CDR3 regions of human TCRbeta chains were analyzed by immunosequencing. On the authors' methods: TCRs in the repertoires were matched against a reference library of SARS-CoV-2-specific TCRs that had been generated with the MIRA antigen-specificity platform. Breadth meant the fraction of unique TCRs that were SARS-CoV-2-associated, whereas depth meant the fraction of total T cells that were SARS-CoV-2-associated. Using the MIRA data, each spike-specific TCR was mapped to the spike region that the TCR reacts to and placed in a CD4 or CD8 class. Log10-transformed breadth and depth values were compared by one-way ANOVA with Sidak's multiple comparisons tests. In its TCRdb copy, this immuneACCESS table keeps in-frame sequences only and misses some clones. Where compared with another copy, unresolved V genes explain less than half of these, and the others have no known cause. Clone size and the V and J calls come from that table; the DNA yielded D and trimming. This sample is represented by 150,000 to 200,000 clones; about 87% of them were singletons. The ten top clones hold about 4.1% of the sample.

This specimen's time point label, per the study, means: about 28 days (+/-7) after the second vaccine dose. Reading the label with the study, this specimen's treatment or condition is: meningococcal conjugate vaccine given as trial control. Vaccinee samples were obtained from the UK trials COV001 and COV002, which included a single-blind randomized controlled phase 2/3 trial of AZD1222 (ChAdOx1 nCoV-19) in healthy adults. For TCRbeta chain sequencing, PBMC samples were collected from trial participants at day 0 and at day 28 after the second dose. According to the germline V gene (reference sequence), CDR1 reads MNHEY and CDR2 reads SMNVEV. Unmatched junction bases come to 4, with V trimmed by 2 bases and J by 2 bases. From cysteine to phenylalanine, the CDR3 is 15 amino acids long. This entry keeps only the CDR3 DNA: 45 bases, framed from base 1.

The V gene is TRBV27 and the J gene is TRBJ2-7, with 9 central nucleotides matching TRBD2. The source of this sequence is an adult who received the MenACWY meningococcal vaccine as a control. Sequenced here: peripheral blood, sampled 28 days after the second dose of the MenACWY control vaccine. Read as DNA, the sequence is TGTGCCAGCAGTTTAACGGCTAGCGGGGCCTACGAGCAGTACTTC. Its protein product is CASSLTASGAYEQYF.